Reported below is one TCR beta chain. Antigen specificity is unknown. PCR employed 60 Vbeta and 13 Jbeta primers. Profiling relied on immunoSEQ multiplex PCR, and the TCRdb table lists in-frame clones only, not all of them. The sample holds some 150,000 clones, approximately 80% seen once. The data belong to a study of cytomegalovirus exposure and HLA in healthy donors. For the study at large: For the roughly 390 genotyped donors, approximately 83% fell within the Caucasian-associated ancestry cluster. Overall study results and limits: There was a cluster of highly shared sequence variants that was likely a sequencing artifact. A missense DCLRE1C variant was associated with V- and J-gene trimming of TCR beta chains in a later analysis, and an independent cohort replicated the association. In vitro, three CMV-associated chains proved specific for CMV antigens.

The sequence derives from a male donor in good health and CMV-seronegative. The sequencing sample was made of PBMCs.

The CDR3 nucleotides are TGTGCCAGCAGCTTCCGGGGGAAGGCTGATTCACCCCTCCACTTT. Residues: CASSFRGKADSPLHF. V is TRBV5-5 and J is TRBJ1-6; D is perhaps TRBD1 (5 bases). Germline lookup yields CDR1 SGHKS and CDR2 YYEKEE (reference sequence). V dropped 2 bases and J dropped 8 bases, with 14 bases sitting between them. The CDR3 loop spans 15 amino acids. Combining the CDR3 with reference TRBV5-5 and TRBJ1-6 gives the whole variable domain DAGVTQSPTHLIKTRGQQVTLRCSPISGHKSVSWYQQVLGQGPQFIFQYYEKEERGRGNFPDRFSARQFPNYSSELNVNALLLGDSALYLCASSFRGKADSPLHFGNGTRLTVT.